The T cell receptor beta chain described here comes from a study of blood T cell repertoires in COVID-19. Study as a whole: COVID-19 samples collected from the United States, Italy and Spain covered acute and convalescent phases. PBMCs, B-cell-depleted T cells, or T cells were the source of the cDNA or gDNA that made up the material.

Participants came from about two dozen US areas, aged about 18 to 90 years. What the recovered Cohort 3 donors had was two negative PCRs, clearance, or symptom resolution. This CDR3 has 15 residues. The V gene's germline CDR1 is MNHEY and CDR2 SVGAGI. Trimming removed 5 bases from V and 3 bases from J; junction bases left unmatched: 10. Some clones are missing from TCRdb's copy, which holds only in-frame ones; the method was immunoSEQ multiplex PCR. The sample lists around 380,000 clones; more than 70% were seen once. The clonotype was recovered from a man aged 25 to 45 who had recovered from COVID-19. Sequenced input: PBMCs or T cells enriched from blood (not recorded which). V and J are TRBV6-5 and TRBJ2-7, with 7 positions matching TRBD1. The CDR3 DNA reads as TGTGCCAGCAGTCCGACGACAGGGAAAGGCTACGAGCAGTACTTC. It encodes CASSPTTGKGYEQYF.